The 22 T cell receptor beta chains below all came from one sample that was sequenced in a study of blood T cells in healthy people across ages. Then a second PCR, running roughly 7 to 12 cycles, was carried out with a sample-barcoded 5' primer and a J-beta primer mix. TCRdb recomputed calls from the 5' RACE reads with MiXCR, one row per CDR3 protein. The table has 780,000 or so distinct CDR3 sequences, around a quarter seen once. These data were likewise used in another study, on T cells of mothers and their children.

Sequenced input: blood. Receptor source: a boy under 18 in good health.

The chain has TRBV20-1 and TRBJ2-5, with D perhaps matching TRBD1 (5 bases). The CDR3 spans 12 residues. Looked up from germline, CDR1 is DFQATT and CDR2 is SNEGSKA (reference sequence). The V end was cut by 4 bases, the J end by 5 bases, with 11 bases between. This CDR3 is CSATQGLETQYF. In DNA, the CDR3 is TGCAGTGCTACCCAGGGATTGGAGACCCAGTACTTC.

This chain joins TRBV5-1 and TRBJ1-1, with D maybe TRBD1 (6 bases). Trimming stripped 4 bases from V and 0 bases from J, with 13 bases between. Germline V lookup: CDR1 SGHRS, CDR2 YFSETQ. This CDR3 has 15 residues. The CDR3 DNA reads TGCGCCAGCAGCCAACCGGGACACATGAACACTGAAGCTTTCTTT. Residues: CASSQPGHMNTEAFF.

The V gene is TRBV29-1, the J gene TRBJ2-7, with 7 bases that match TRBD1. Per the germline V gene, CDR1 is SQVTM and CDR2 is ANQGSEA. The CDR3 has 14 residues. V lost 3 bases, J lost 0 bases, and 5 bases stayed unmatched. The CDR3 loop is CSVEDRTNSYEQYF. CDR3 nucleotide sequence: TGCAGCGTTGAGGACAGGACCAACTCCTACGAGCAGTACTTC.

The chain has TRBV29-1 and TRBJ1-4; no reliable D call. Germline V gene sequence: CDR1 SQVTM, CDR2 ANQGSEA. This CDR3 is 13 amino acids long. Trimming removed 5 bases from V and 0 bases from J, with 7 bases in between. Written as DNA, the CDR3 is TGCAGCGTTCTACTTGCAACTAATGAAAAACTGTTTTTT. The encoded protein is CSVLLATNEKLFF.

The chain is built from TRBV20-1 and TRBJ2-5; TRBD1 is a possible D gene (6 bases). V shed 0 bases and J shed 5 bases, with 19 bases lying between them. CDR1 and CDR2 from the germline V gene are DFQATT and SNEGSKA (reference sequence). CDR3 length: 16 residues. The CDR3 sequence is CSAREHPDGGGETQYF. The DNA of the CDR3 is TGCAGTGCTAGAGAGCATCCGGATGGGGGCGGGGAGACCCAGTACTTC.

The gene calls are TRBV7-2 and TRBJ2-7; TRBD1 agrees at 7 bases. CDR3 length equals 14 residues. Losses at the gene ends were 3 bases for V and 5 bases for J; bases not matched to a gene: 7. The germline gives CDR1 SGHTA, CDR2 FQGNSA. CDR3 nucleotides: TGTGCCAGCAGCTTGGCAGGGGGAGATGACGAGCAGTACTTC. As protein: CASSLAGGDDEQYF.

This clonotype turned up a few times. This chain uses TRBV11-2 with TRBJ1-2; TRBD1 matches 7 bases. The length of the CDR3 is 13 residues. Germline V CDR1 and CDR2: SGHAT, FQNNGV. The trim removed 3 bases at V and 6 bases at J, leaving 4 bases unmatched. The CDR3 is CASSFDRVDGYTF. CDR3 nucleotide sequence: TGTGCCAGCAGCTTTGACAGGGTTGATGGCTACACCTTC.

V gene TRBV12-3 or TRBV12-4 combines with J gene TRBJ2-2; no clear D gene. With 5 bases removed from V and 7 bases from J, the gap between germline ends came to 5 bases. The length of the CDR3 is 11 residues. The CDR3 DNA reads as TGTGCCAGCAGTCTTCTCGGGGAGCTGTTTTTT. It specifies CASSLLGELFF.

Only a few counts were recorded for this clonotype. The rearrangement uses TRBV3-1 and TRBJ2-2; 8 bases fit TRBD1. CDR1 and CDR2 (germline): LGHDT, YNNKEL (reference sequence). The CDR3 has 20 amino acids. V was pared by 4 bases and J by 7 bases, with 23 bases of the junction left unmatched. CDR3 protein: CASSLYRRKAVRTGFGELFF. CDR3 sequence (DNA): TGTGCCAGCAGCCTCTATCGACGCAAGGCCGTAAGGACAGGGTTCGGGGAGCTGTTTTTT.

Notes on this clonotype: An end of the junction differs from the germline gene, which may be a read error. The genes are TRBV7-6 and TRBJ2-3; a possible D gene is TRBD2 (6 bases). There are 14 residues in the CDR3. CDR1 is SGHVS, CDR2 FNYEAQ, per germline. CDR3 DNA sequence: TGTGCCAGCGGCTTAGGCGGGGGCACAGATACGCAGTATTTT. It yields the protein CASGLGGGTDTQYF.

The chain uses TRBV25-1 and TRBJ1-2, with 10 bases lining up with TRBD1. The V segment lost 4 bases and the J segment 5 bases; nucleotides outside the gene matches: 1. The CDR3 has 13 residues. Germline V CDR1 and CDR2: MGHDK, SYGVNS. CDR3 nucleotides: TGTGCCAGCAGTGGACAGGGGGCTTATGGCTACACCTTC. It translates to CASSGQGAYGYTF.

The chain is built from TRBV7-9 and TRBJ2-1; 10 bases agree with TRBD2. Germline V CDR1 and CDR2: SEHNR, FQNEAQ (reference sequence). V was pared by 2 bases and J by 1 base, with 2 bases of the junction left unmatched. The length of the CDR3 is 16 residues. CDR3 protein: CASSLLAGVSYNEQFF. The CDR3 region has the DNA TGTGCCAGCAGCTTACTAGCGGGGGTGTCCTACAATGAGCAGTTCTTC.

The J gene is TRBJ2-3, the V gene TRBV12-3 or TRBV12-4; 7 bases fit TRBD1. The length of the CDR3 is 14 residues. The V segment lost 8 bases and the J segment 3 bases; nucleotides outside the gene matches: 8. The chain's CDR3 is CASRPAGGTDTQYF. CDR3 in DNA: TGTGCCAGCCGACCTGCAGGGGGAACAGATACGCAGTATTTT.

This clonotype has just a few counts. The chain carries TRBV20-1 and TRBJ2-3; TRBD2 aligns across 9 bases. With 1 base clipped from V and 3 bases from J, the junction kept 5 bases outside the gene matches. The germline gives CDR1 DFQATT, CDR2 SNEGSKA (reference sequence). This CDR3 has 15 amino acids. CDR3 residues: CSARVAGGPTDTQYF. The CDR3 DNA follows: TGCAGTGCTAGAGTTGCGGGAGGGCCAACAGATACGCAGTATTTT.

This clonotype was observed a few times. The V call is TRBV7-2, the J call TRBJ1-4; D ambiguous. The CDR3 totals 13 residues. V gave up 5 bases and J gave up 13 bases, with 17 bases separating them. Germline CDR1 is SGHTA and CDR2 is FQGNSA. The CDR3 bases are TGTGCCAGCAGCCAATTAGTGGCTACGGCACTGTTTTTT. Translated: CASSQLVATALFF.

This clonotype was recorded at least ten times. CDR3 sequence (DNA): TGTGCCAGCAGCCCTCGACAGGGGAGGGAAAAACTGTTTTTT. Translating it yields CASSPRQGREKLFF. This chain connects TRBV7-2 to TRBJ1-4, with 8 bases that match TRBD1. The CDR3 contains 14 residues. Germline lookup yields CDR1 SGHTA and CDR2 FQGNSA. V shed 5 bases, J shed 8 bases, and the junction held 7 bases outside the gene matches.

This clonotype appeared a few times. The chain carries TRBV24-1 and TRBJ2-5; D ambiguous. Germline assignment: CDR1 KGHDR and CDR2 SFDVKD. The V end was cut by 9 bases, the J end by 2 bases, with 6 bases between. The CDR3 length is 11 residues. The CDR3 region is CATRSQETQYF. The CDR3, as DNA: TGTGCCACCCGATCACAAGAGACCCAGTACTTC.

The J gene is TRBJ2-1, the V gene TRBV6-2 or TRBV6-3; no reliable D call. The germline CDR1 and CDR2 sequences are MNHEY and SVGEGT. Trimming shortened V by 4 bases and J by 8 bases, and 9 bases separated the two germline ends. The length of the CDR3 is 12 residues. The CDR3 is CASSSISDEQFF. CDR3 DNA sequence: TGTGCCAGCAGTTCTATCTCCGATGAGCAGTTCTTC.

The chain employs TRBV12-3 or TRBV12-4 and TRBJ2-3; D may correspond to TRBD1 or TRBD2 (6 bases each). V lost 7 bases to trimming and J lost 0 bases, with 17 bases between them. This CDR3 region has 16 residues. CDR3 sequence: CASTSEGGLSTDTQYF. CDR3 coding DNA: TGTGCCAGCACCTCCGAGGGGGGACTTAGCACAGATACGCAGTATTTT.

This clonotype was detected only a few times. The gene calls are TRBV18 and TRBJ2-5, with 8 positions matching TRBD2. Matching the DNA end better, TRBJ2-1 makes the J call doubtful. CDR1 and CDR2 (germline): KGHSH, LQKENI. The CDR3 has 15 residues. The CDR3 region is CASSPSAGGGNEQFF. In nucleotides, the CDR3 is TGTGCCAGCTCACCATCGGCGGGAGGAGGGAATGAGCAGTTCTTC.

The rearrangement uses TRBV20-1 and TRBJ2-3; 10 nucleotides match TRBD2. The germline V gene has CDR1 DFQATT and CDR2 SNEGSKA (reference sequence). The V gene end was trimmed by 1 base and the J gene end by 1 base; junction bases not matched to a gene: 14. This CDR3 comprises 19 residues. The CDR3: CSARANSLTSGEGTDTQYF. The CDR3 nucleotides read TGCAGTGCTAGAGCGAATTCGCTAACTAGCGGGGAAGGCACAGATACGCAGTATTTT.

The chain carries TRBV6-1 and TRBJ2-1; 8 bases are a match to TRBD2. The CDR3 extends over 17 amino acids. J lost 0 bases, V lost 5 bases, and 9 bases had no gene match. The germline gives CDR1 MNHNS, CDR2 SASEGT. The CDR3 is CASSPRLAGLSYNEQFF. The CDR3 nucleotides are TGTGCCAGCAGTCCCAGGCTAGCGGGCCTCTCCTACAATGAGCAGTTCTTC.